This T cell receptor (beta chain) was observed in a study of shared clonotypes between healthy human individuals (dated by TCRdb to about 2020). About the study as a whole: A few men and a couple of women, aged 18 to 49 years, made up the cohort. Per donor, three plates each were used for CD4 naive and CD4 memory, two for CD8 naive, and one for CD8 memory. Blood TCR repertoires of five healthy adults were deeply sequenced to estimate repertoire size and the extent of clonotype sharing between individuals. Libraries were prepared and TCR repertoires were sequenced by different laboratories using diverse techniques, in order to increase sequencing depth and limit assay-specific biases. Each donor's leukapheresis produced roughly between roughly 0.85 and 10 billion PBMCs.

Using the deep immunoSEQ assay, multiplex PCR amplified TCR CDR3 regions from genomic DNA. Extracted genomic DNA from each cell subset was spread evenly across all wells of several immunoSEQ 96-well plates, with each plate serving as a replicate. Each replicate PCR for sorted subsets received roughly 0.2 ug genomic DNA, equal to 28,000 or so T cell genomes. Purified libraries were measured with a Qubit 3.0 fluorometer, size-checked on a Bioanalyzer 2100, and measured again with the KAPA Library Quantification kit. Each immunoSEQ 96-well plate was sequenced on its own single-read 150-cycle Illumina NextSeq 550 flow cell. In the original analysis: Because only junctional sequences without quality scores were contained in the immunoSEQ output, filtering matching that applied to full-length reads could not be performed. To assign V/J genes and CDR3, sequences were annotated against IMGT germline references using PyIR, a Python wrapper for IgBLAST v1.9. Any read was removed if the V/J assignment was weak (E-value above 1e-6), the CDR3 was missing, or the read contained stop codons, out-of-frame junctions, or ambiguous translated residues. V3J clonotypes were defined as sequences sharing an identical inferred V gene, J gene, and CDR3 amino acid sequence. Percentage overlap between repertoires was calculated by dividing the number of shared unique clonotypes by the size of the smaller repertoire. Three approaches were used to assess repertoire richness: RTK rarefaction, the Chao1 estimator, and Recon v2.1 estimates of unobserved clonotypes. OLGA was used to compute generation probabilities for all TCRbeta clonotypes that the gDNA method yielded from a few donors. TCRdb retrieved this table from immuneACCESS and kept in-frame rearrangements only. Not all clones are present; in checked studies, unresolved V genes account for under half, and no reason is known for the remainder. The V and J calls and clone size come from that table; D and trimming were worked out from the DNA. The sample contains about 1.5 million clones, 95% to 99% of them found a single time. The top ten hold approximately 0.45% of the sample.

What the authors observed across the whole study: Compared with non-shared clonotypes, clonotypes shared by all four sorted-subset donors had higher generation probabilities. Estimated clonotype richness was generally larger for naive than for memory subsets. Approximately 5% of naive CD4, 3% to 3.5% of naive CD8, approximately 2.2% of memory CD4, and over 0.35% of memory CD8 clonotypes were shared across several donors. Rarefaction of sorted-subset datasets indicated incomplete sequencing despite the large sequencing depth. Based on pairwise subsampling, the degree of clonotype sharing among donors was expected to be affected by sequencing depth. Sampling was restricted to blood, and TCR repertoires in tissues likely differ from the TCR repertoires found in blood. Because the study included only a small number of donors, the genetic and exposure-history diversity represented was limited.

In the germline V gene, CDR1 corresponds to SGHDN and CDR2 to FVKESK. From V the trimming removes 5 bases and from J it removes 2 bases, while the gene matches leave 13 bases of the junction unaccounted for. The cysteine opens and the phenylalanine closes a CDR3 of 17 amino acids. Just CDR3 DNA is preserved here, 51 bases in frame from base 1. The donors were healthy, HIV-negative adults with no recently reported acute infections or vaccinations. Only Caucasian adults living in Nashville, Tennessee, USA were represented among the donors. Magnetic negative selection was used to enrich CD4+ T cells, after which naive cells were positively selected on CD45RA and the negative fraction became the memory subset. Blood was collected by leukapheresis, and PBMCs were isolated by Ficoll-Histopaque density gradient centrifugation and then cryopreserved in liquid nitrogen vapor phase. Analytical flow cytometry was used to check the purity and quantity of each magnetically sorted T cell population. Genomic DNA was isolated from each sorted fraction and quantified by UV absorbance on a Nanodrop 2000c.

Notes on this clone: Its antigen is still unknown. Base qualities are not recorded, but no much larger clone differs from it by a single base.

This TCR was recovered from a man under 40 in good health. The sequence joins TRBV14 to TRBJ2-3; 7 of the junction bases match TRBD2. Sequencing was carried out using naive CD4+ T cells sorted from blood. The cell subset or site tag for this specimen amounts to: CD45RA+ positively selected. The DNA is TGTGCCAGCAGCGGGAACGGGAGGTTGGGAGACACAGATACGCAGTATTTT. This sequence encodes CASSGNGRLGDTDTQYF.